The entry below gives a single TCR beta chain sequence along with its context. The antigen is not known. The data derive from a study of T cell repertoires in cytomegalovirus infection. Points from the study as a whole: Ex vivo responses were dominated by HLA-C-restricted CMV-specific TCR beta clonotypes.

This CDR3 is built from 15 residues. V shed 3 bases and J shed 6 bases, with 17 bases lying between them. Per germline, CDR1 MGHDK and CDR2 SYGVNS. Each CDR3 protein is one row after TCRdb ran MiXCR on the reads. Among around 180,000 distinct CDR3 sequences listed, roughly 27% were seen once. The source of this sequence is a human donor in good health (CMV status not recorded). Some clones in this sample may be carry-over from other donors' samples. The rearrangement links TRBV25-1 to TRBJ2-5; a possible D gene is TRBD2 (5 bases). The sample consisted of PBMCs. In nucleotides, the CDR3 is TGTGCCAGCAGTGAGTCAGGAGGCGGGCTGAAGACCCAGTACTTC. Its protein is CASSESGGGLKTQYF.